The following is a TCR beta chain sequence with its context. The antigen remains undetermined. The data were obtained in a study of OX40 agonist ivuxolimab in advanced cancers. Study-wide background: Dose-escalation subjects each had hepatocellular carcinoma, melanoma, renal cell or head and neck cancer. Partial responses occurred in three patients (one hepatocellular carcinoma, two cutaneous melanoma).

V lost 8 bases, J lost 7 bases, and 15 bases stayed unmatched. CDR1 is ENHRY, CDR2 SYGVKD, per germline. This CDR3 contains 16 residues. Broader study findings: Circulating CD4+ and CD8+ T cells showed clonal expansion by week 6 at 0.1 to 3.0 mg/kg. Certain nonresponders likewise exhibited a low normalized T-cell clonal expansion.

The protocol was immunoSEQ multiplex PCR, while the TCRdb copy is restricted to in-frame clones and leaves out a portion. There are about 50,000 clones in the sample; approximately 75% occur only once, and roughly 2.5% lies in the top ten. The sequencing used CD4+ or CD8+ T cells sorted from blood, collected in a trial of the OX40 agonist ivuxolimab. The chain is built from TRBV10-3 and TRBJ2-2, with TRBD1 matching 8 bases. The TCR sequence derives from an adult with an advanced solid tumor such as melanoma, head and neck, liver or kidney cancer. CDR3 protein: CAISRSGTGESGELFF. DNA of the CDR3: TGTGCCATCTCCCGATCCGGGACAGGAGAGAGCGGGGAGCTGTTTTTT.